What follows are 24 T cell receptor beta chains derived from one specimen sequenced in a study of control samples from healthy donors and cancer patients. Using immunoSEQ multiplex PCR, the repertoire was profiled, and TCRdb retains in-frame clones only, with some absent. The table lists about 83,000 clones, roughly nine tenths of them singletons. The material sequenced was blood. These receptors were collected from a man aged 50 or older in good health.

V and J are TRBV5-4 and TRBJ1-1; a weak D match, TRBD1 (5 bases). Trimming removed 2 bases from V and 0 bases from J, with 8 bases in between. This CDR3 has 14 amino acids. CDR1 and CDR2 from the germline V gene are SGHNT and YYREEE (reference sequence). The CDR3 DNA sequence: TGTGCCAGCAGCTTAGACAGCATGAACACTGAAGCTTTCTTT. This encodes CASSLDSMNTEAFF.

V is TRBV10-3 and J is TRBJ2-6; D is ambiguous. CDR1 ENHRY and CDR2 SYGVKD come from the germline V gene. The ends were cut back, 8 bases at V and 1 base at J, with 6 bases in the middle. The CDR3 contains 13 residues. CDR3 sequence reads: CAIAVSGANVLTF. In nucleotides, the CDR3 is TGTGCCATCGCGGTTTCTGGGGCCAACGTCCTGACTTTC.

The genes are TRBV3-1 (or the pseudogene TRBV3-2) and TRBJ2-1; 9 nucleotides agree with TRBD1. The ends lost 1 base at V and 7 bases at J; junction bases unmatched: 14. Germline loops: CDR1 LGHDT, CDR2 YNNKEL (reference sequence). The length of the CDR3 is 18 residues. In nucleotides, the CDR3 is TGTGCCAGCAGCCAAGTTCGCCGCGGGACAGGGTATCAGAATGAGCAGTTCTTC. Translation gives CASSQVRRGTGYQNEQFF.

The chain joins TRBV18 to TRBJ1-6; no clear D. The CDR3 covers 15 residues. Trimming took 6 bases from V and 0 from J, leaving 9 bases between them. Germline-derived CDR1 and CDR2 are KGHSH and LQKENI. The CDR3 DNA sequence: TGTGCCAGCTCCTACGCGAGCTCCTATAATTCACCCCTCCACTTT. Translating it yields CASSYASSYNSPLHF.

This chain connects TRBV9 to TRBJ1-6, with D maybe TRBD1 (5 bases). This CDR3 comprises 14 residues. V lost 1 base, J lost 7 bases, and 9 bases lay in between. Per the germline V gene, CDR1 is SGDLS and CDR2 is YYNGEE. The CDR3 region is CASSVSGRNSPLHF. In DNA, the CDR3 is TGTGCCAGCAGCGTATCGGGGCGGAATTCACCCCTCCACTTT. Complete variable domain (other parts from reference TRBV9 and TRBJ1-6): DSGVTQTPKHLITATGQRVTLRCSPRSGDLSVYWYQQSLDQGLQFLIQYYNGEERAKGNILERFSAQQFPDLHSELNLSSLELGDSALYFCASSVSGRNSPLHFGNGTRLTVT.

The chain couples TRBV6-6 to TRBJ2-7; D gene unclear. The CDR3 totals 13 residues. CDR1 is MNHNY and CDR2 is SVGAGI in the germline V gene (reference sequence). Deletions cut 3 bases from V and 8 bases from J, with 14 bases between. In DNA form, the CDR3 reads TGTGCCAGCAGTTATTCCCAGGACGGGCAGCAGTACTTC. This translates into CASSYSQDGQQYF.

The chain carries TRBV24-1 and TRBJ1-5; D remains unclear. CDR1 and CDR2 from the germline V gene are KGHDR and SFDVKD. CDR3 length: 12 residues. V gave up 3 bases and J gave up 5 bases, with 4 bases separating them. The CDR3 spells CATSDNYQPQHF. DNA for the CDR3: TGTGCCACCAGTGATAATTATCAGCCCCAGCATTTT.

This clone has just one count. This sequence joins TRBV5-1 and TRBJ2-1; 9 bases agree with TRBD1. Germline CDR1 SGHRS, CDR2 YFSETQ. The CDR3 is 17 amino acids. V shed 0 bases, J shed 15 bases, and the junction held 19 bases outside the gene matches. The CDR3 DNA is TGCGCCAGCAGCTTGGAAGTCGTGCGGGACAGGGCGACCCAGCGGTTCTTC. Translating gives CASSLEVVRDRATQRFF. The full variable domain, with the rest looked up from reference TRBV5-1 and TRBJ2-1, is KAGVTQTPRYLIKTRGQQVTLSCSPISGHRSVSWYQQTPGQGLQFLFEYFSETQRNKGNFPGRFSGRQFSNSRSEMNVSTLELGDSALYLCASSLEVVRDRATQRFFGPGTRLTVL.

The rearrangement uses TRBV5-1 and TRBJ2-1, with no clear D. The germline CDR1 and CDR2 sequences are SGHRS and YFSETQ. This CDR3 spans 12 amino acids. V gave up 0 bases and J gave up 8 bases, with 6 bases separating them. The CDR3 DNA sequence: TGCGCCAGCAGCTTGGTACTCGATGAGCAGTTCTTC. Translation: CASSLVLDEQFF.

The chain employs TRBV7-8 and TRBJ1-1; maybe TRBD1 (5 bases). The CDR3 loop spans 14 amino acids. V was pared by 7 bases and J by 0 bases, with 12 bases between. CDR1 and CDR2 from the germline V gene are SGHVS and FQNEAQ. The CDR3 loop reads CASNKQAMNTEAFF. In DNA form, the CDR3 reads TGTGCCAGCAACAAACAGGCGATGAACACTGAAGCTTTCTTT.

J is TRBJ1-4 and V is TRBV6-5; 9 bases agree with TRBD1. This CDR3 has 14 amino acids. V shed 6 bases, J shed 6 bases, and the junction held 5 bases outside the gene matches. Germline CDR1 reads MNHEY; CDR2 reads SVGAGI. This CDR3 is CASSSTGGDEKLFF. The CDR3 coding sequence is TGTGCCAGCAGCTCGACAGGGGGGGATGAAAAACTGTTTTTT.

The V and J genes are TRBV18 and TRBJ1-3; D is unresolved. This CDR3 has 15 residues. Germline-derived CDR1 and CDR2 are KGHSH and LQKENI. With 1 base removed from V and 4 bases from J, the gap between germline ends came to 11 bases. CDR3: CASSPRQSIGNTIYF. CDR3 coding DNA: TGTGCCAGCTCACCACGGCAGAGTATCGGAAACACCATATATTTT.

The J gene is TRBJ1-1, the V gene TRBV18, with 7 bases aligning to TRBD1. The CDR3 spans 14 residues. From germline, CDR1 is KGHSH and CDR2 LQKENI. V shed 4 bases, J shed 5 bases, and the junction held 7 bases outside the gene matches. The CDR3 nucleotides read TGTGCCAGCTCACTGGGAACAGGGGCGACTGAAGCTTTCTTT. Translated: CASSLGTGATEAFF.

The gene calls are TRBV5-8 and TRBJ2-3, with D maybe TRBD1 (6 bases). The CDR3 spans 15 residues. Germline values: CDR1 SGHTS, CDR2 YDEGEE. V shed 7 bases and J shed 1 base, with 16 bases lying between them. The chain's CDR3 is CASGLQGSGTDTQYF. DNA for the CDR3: TGTGCCAGCGGGCTACAGGGAAGTGGCACAGATACGCAGTATTTT.

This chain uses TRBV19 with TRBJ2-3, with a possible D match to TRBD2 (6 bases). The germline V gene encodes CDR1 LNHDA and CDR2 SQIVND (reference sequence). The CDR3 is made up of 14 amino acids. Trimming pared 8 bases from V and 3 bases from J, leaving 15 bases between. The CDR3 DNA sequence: TGTGCCAGTGGGGTTGAAGGGAGGACAGATACGCAGTATTTT. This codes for CASGVEGRTDTQYF. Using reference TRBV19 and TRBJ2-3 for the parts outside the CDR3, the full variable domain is DGGITQSPKYLFRKEGQNVTLSCEQNLNHDAMYWYRQDPGQGLRLIYYSQIVNDFQKGDIAEGYSVSREKKESFPLTVTSAQKNPTAFYLCASGVEGRTDTQYFGPGTRLTVL.

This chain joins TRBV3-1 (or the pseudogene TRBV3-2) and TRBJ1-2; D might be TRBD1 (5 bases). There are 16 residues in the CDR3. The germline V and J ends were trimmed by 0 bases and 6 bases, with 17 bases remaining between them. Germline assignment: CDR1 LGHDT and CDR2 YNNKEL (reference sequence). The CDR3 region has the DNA TGTGCCAGCAGCCAAGATCCGGCGGGGGGTAAGGATGGCTACACCTTC. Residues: CASSQDPAGGKDGYTF.

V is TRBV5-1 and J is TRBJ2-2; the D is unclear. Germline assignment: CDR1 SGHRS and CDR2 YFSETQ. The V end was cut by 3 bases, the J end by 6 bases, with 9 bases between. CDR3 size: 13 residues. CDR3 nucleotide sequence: TGCGCCAGCAGCTCCTATGGGGCCGGGGAGCTGTTTTTT. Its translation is CASSSYGAGELFF.

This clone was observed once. CDR3 in DNA: TGTGCCAGCAGCGGATACATAAAAGAGACCCAGTACTTC. Its protein product is CASSGYIKETQYF. The gene calls are TRBV3-1 (or the pseudogene TRBV3-2) and TRBJ2-5; D is uncertain. Per germline, CDR1 LGHDT and CDR2 YNNKEL (reference sequence). The CDR3 spans 13 residues. V shed 5 bases and J shed 3 bases, with 10 bases lying between them.

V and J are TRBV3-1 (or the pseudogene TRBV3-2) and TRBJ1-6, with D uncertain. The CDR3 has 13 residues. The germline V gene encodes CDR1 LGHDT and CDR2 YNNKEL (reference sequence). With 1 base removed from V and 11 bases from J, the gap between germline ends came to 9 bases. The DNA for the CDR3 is TGTGCCAGCAGCCAAGGCAGCGCAACACCCCTCCACTTT. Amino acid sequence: CASSQGSATPLHF.

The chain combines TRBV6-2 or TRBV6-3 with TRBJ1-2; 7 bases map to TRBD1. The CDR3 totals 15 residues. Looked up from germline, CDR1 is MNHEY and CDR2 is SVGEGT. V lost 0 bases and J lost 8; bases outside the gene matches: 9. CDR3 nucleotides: TGTGCCAGCAGTTACTCGGAAAGGGGGCTGGAGGGCTACACCTTC. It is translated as CASSYSERGLEGYTF.

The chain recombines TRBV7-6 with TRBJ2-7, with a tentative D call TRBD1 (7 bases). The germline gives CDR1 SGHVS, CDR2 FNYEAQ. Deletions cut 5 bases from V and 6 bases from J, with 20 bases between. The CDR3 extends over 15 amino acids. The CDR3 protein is CASSVIPTQGGEQYF. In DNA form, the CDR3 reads TGTGCCAGCAGCGTCATTCCGACTCAGGGGGGCGAGCAGTACTTC.

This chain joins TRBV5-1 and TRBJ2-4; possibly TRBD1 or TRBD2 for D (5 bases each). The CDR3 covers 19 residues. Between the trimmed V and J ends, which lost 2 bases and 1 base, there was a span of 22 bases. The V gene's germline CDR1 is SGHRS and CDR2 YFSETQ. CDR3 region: CASSFGRAGTTEAKNIQYF. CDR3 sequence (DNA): TGCGCCAGCAGCTTTGGACGGGCAGGGACGACTGAGGCCAAAAACATTCAGTACTTC.

CDR3 protein: CAWSDRGIPNEQFF. CDR3 bases: TGTGCCTGGAGTGACCGCGGGATCCCAAATGAGCAGTTCTTC. The chain couples TRBV30 to TRBJ2-1; weak D call: TRBD2 (6 bases). This CDR3 is 14 amino acids long. V was shortened by 1 base and J by 7 bases, with 14 bases between the two germline ends. Germline V gene sequence: CDR1 GTSNPN, CDR2 SVGIG (reference sequence).

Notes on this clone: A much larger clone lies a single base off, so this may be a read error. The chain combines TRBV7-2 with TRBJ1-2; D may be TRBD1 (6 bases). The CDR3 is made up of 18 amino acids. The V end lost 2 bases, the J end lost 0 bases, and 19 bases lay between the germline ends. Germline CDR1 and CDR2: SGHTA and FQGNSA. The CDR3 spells CASSLIGGQALSNYGYTF. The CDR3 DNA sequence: TGTGCCAGCAGCTTAATAGGGGGTCAAGCACTATCTAACTATGGCTACACCTTC.